Ten or more counts support the clone carrying this T cell receptor (beta chain). Its antigen is as yet unknown. This entry belongs to a study of CD8+CD57+ T cells in acquired aplastic anemia. Study conclusions and caveats: Patients and controls were found to share about 31 CD8+ CDR3 sequences.

It was patients with CD8+CD57+ cell expansion by flow cytometry who were chosen for sequencing. Severe acquired aplastic anemia was diagnosed in all patients. Genomic DNA provided the template from which TCR beta VDJ and CDR3 profiles were obtained. MiXCR, applied by TCRdb to the reads, yields one record per CDR3 protein. The sample has just over 450,000 distinct CDR3 sequences; 25% to 40% are singletons. The CDR3 spans 14 residues. The V end was cut by 0 bases, the J end by 9 bases, with 15 bases between. Germline CDR1 reads SGHKS; CDR2 reads YYEKEE (reference sequence). Sequencing used sorted CD4+, CD8+, or CD8+CD57+ T cells (not recorded which) from PBMCs. The gene calls are TRBV5-5 and TRBJ1-2; D is uncertain. The receptor was isolated from a human donor with aplastic anemia. DNA of the CDR3: TGTGCCAGCAGCTTGGACCCCGGGCTGGTCAGCTACACCTTC. This codes for CASSLDPGLVSYTF.